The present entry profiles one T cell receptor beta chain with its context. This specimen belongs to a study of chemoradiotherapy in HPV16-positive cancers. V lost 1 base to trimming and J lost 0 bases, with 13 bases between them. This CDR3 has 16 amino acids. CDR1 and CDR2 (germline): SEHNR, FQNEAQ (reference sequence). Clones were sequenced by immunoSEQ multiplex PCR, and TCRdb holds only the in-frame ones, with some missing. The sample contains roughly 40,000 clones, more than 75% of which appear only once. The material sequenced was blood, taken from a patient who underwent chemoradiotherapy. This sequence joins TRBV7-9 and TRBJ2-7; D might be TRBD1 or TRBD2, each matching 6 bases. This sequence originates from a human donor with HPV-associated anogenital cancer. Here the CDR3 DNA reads TGTGCCAGCAGCTTAGACGGGGGCCCCCTCTCCTACGAGCAGTACTTC. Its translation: CASSLDGGPLSYEQYF.